Here is one T cell receptor (beta chain) with its context. Its cognate antigen is unknown. The sample comes from a study of cytomegalovirus exposure and HLA in healthy donors. Notes on the study in general: In a later analysis, HLA-C alleles had the fewest associated TCRs, DRB1 alleles the most.

A multiplex PCR was run with 60 Vbeta primers and 13 Jbeta primers. This table comes from immunoSEQ multiplex PCR, and its TCRdb copy is limited to in-frame clones, with some not included. Seen here are approximately 120,000 clones, roughly 71% observed once, and the top ten hold 4% to 4.5%. The CDR3 covers 14 residues. V was shortened by 4 bases and J by 3 bases, with 12 bases between the two germline ends. In germline, CDR1 is SNHLY, CDR2 FYNNEI. The rearrangement links TRBV2 to TRBJ1-1, with D hard to call. The source of this sequence is a woman in her forties or fifties in good health and CMV-seropositive. The sequencing input was PBMCs. CDR3 residues: CASSGGVSDTEAFF. CDR3 sequence (DNA): TGTGCCAGCAGTGGGGGAGTAAGCGACACTGAAGCTTTCTTT.